A single sample is the source of the 9 T cell receptor beta chains below, sequenced in a study of blood T cell repertoires in COVID-19. Here immunoSEQ multiplex PCR was the method, and the copy in TCRdb shows in-frame clones only, minus some. The data contain roughly 220,000 clones, around 88% of them seen just once; the ten biggest clones take up roughly 14%. Sequencing was carried out using PBMCs or T cells enriched from blood (not recorded which). These receptors originate from a woman between 45 and 65 years old with acute COVID-19.

CDR3: CASSKAHRDRSFYEQYF. The DNA for the CDR3 is TGTGCCAGCAGCAAAGCCCACCGGGACAGGAGCTTCTACGAGCAGTACTTC. The V gene is TRBV21-1, the J gene TRBJ2-7; TRBD1 reflects the table's D call only, with no check against the DNA. TRBV21-1 represents a pseudogene. This CDR3 contains 17 residues.

This chain connects TRBV6-5 to TRBJ1-2; maybe TRBD1 (5 bases). The germline CDR1 and CDR2 sequences are MNHEY and SVGAGI. V lost 7 bases, J lost 4 bases, and 19 bases lay in between. The CDR3 covers 15 residues. The chain's CDR3 is CASTGSQGFIYGYTF. CDR3 coding DNA: TGTGCCAGCACCGGGTCTCAGGGTTTCATCTATGGCTACACCTTC.

The chain recombines TRBV2 with TRBJ2-3, with 7 bases matching TRBD2. CDR1 is SNHLY and CDR2 is FYNNEI in the germline V gene. CDR3 size: 14 residues. V trimming: 9 bases; J trimming: 2 bases; junction bases outside the gene matches: 8. The CDR3, as DNA: TGTGCCAGTCGGTCTAGCGGTTTCACAGATACGCAGTATTTT. Translating gives CASRSSGFTDTQYF.

The V call is TRBV19, the J call TRBJ2-7; 7 nucleotides line up with TRBD1. Germline lookup yields CDR1 LNHDA and CDR2 SQIVND (reference sequence). Germline trimming cut 4 bases from V and 6 bases from J; bases unmatched to any gene: 12. The CDR3 is made up of 15 amino acids. The CDR3 region is CASSTFRDSLFEQYF. CDR3 coding DNA: TGTGCCAGTAGTACCTTCCGGGACAGTCTATTCGAGCAGTACTTC.

The chain carries TRBV4-1 and TRBJ1-4; D may be TRBD1 (5 bases). Germline CDR1 is MGHRA and CDR2 is YSYEKL. The CDR3 length is 14 residues. The germline V and J ends were trimmed by 4 bases and 7 bases, with 13 bases remaining between them. DNA for the CDR3: TGCGCCAGCAGCCGGGGCCTCGGCGGTGAAAAACTGTTTTTT. Translated: CASSRGLGGEKLFF.

This clone occurred once. The J gene is TRBJ2-1, the V gene TRBV5-1; 7 positions agree with TRBD2. Germline V CDR1 and CDR2: SGHRS, YFSETQ. The CDR3 spans 16 residues. Trimming cost V 6 bases and J 7 bases; bases outside gene matches: 16. This CDR3 reads CASTRLAGVEWNEQFF. As DNA, the CDR3 is TGCGCCAGCACCCGGTTGGCGGGAGTAGAATGGAATGAGCAGTTCTTC. Supplemented by reference TRBV5-1 and TRBJ2-1, the full variable domain reads KAGVTQTPRYLIKTRGQQVTLSCSPISGHRSVSWYQQTPGQGLQFLFEYFSETQRNKGNFPGRFSGRQFSNSRSEMNVSTLELGDSALYLCASTRLAGVEWNEQFFGPGTRLTVL.

V usage is TRBV6-5 and J usage is TRBJ1-1; 8 nucleotides line up with TRBD1. The J segment lost 1 base and the V segment lost 2 bases, leaving 0 bases of the junction unmatched. Germline values: CDR1 MNHEY, CDR2 SVGAGI. This CDR3 is built from 14 residues. The CDR3 protein is CASSYTGGNTEAFF. CDR3 DNA sequence: TGTGCCAGCAGTTACACAGGGGGGAACACTGAAGCTTTCTTT.

V gene TRBV10-2 combines with J gene TRBJ2-7, with 13 positions matching TRBD2. Unmatched junction bases numbered 1, after V lost 6 bases and J lost 5 bases. This CDR3 spans 13 amino acids. The germline CDR1 and CDR2 sequences are WSHSY and SAAADI. CDR3 DNA sequence: TGCGCCAGCAGCGGACTAGCGGGAGACGAGCAGTACTTC. Protein product: CASSGLAGDEQYF.

The table lists this clone with a count of one. The rearrangement joins TRBV4-2 to TRBJ2-3; TRBD2 matches 14 bases. The V and J ends lost 0 bases and 6 bases, in that order; junction bases with no gene match: 5. The CDR3 contains 17 residues. From germline, CDR1 is LGHNA and CDR2 YNFKEQ. CDR3 loop: CASSQDFGTSGSDTQYF. CDR3 nucleotide sequence: TGTGCCAGCAGCCAAGATTTCGGGACTAGCGGGAGTGATACGCAGTATTTT.